What follows are 24 T cell receptor beta chains derived from one specimen sequenced in a study of response to subunit inactivated influenza vaccine. MiXCR was run by TCRdb on the RT-PCR reads, yielding one entry per CDR3 protein. The data show around 470,000 distinct CDR3 sequences, with approximately 7.8% seen just once and about an eighth held by the top ten. The sample was PBMCs from blood, taken around 25 months after vaccination. These TCRs come from a man aged 50 to 69 who received an inactivated influenza vaccine.

For the CDR3, the DNA is TGCGCCAGCAGCGCAGCCGGGACTAGCTATGAGCAGTTCTTC. Protein: CASSAAGTSYEQFF. The chain couples TRBV5-1 to TRBJ2-1; 9 bases map to TRBD2. Per germline, CDR1 SGHRS and CDR2 YFSETQ. V was pared by 4 bases and J by 8 bases, with 7 bases of the junction left unmatched. The CDR3 is made up of 14 amino acids.

At least ten counts were recorded for this clonotype. The chain recombines TRBV27 with TRBJ2-2; 10 bases line up with TRBD2. Germline V gene lookup returns CDR1 MNHEY and CDR2 SMNVEV (reference sequence). The CDR3 sequence is 14 residues long. V shed 5 bases and J 8 bases; nucleotides not matched to a gene: 5. The CDR3 spells CASSSGRALGELFF. The CDR3 DNA reads TGTGCCAGCAGTAGCGGGAGGGCCCTGGGGGAGCTGTTTTTT.

This clonotype was observed a handful of times. This chain uses TRBV9 with TRBJ1-5, with D unclear. The length of the CDR3 is 15 residues. The germline gives CDR1 SGDLS, CDR2 YYNGEE. The V and J ends lost 0 bases and 7 bases respectively, with 14 bases between them. The CDR3 is CASSVAGQDGQPQHF. The CDR3 bases are TGTGCCAGCAGCGTAGCTGGGCAGGACGGCCAGCCCCAGCATTTT.

The table lists this clonotype with many counts. The V gene is TRBV4-2, the J gene TRBJ2-7, with D maybe TRBD1 (6 bases). V was cut by 1 base and J by 3 bases, with 16 bases left in between. The CDR3 runs to 16 residues. Germline V gene sequence: CDR1 LGHNA, CDR2 YNFKEQ. In DNA form, the CDR3 reads TGTGCCAGCAGCCAAGTTAGCTCCCGGGACATCTACGAGCAGTACTTC. This encodes CASSQVSSRDIYEQYF.

This clonotype was found a few times. The chain links TRBV6-1 to TRBJ2-7, with TRBD2 matching 11 bases. The CDR3 runs 15 residues. Germline lookup yields CDR1 MNHNS and CDR2 SASEGT. The trim removed 6 bases at V and 3 bases at J, leaving 7 bases unmatched. The CDR3 loop is CASSTPGTSGYEQYF. CDR3 nucleotides: TGTGCCAGCAGCACACCCGGGACTAGCGGCTACGAGCAGTACTTC.

This clonotype has more than one count but fewer than ten. The V and J genes are TRBV5-1 and TRBJ2-1, with D tentatively TRBD1 (5 bases). Germline lookup yields CDR1 SGHRS and CDR2 YFSETQ. This CDR3 contains 13 residues. Trimming stripped 4 bases from V and 10 bases from J, with 15 bases between. CDR3 sequence reads: CASSPLDSFEQFF. In DNA, the CDR3 is TGCGCCAGCAGCCCCCTCGACAGCTTCGAGCAGTTCTTC.

This clonotype showed up many times. V gene TRBV5-1 combines with J gene TRBJ2-1; no clear D. The germline gives CDR1 SGHRS, CDR2 YFSETQ. V was clipped by 4 bases and J by 9 bases, with 14 bases between them. CDR3 length: 13 amino acids. The CDR3 DNA reads TGCGCCAGCAGCCTCCCCCCTGCACTTGAGCAGTTCTTC. Amino acids: CASSLPPALEQFF. Complete variable domain (other parts from reference TRBV5-1 and TRBJ2-1): KAGVTQTPRYLIKTRGQQVTLSCSPISGHRSVSWYQQTPGQGLQFLFEYFSETQRNKGNFPGRFSGRQFSNSRSEMNVSTLELGDSALYLCASSLPPALEQFFGPGTRLTVL.

V usage is TRBV7-8 and J usage is TRBJ2-5, with a possible D match to TRBD2 (6 bases). V was trimmed by 5 bases and J by 5 bases, leaving 15 bases between them. Germline CDR1 and CDR2: SGHVS and FQNEAQ. This CDR3 has 14 amino acids. This CDR3 reads CASSASGGVETQYF. The CDR3 coding sequence is TGTGCCAGCAGCGCAAGCGGAGGGGTGGAGACCCAGTACTTC.

The chain couples TRBV28 to TRBJ1-2; D remains ambiguous. V was trimmed by 0 bases and J by 8 bases, leaving 4 bases between them. In germline, CDR1 is MDHEN, CDR2 SYDVKM. This CDR3 contains 11 residues. The CDR3 loop reads CASSLWSGYTF. Written as DNA, the CDR3 is TGTGCCAGCAGTTTATGGTCAGGCTACACCTTC.

V usage is TRBV20-1 and J usage is TRBJ2-1; D not certain. Germline CDR1 and CDR2: DFQATT and SNEGSKA (reference sequence). The CDR3 runs to 12 residues. Trimming took off 0 bases at V and 9 bases at J, with 9 bases between the two ends. The CDR3 coding sequence is TGCAGTGCTAGAGATCCGAGTAGTGAGCAGTTCTTC. This translates into CSARDPSSEQFF.

The genes are TRBV12-3 or TRBV12-4 and TRBJ2-2; no clear D gene. The length of the CDR3 is 12 residues. Trimming removed 11 bases from V and 4 bases from J, with 11 bases in between. CDR3 coding DNA: TGTGCCTCTTCGATGGCCACCGGGGAGCTGTTTTTT. It yields the protein CASSMATGELFF.

This rearrangement joins TRBV27 to TRBJ2-7; 7 bases line up with TRBD2. The CDR3 is made up of 14 amino acids. CDR1 is MNHEY and CDR2 is SMNVEV in the germline V gene (reference sequence). The junction had 4 bases not matched to a gene; V was cut back by 3 bases and J by 2 bases. The CDR3 reads CASSFAAGTYEQYF. As DNA, the CDR3 is TGTGCCAGCAGTTTCGCAGCGGGGACCTACGAGCAGTACTTC.

The rearrangement links TRBV6-5 to TRBJ1-1, with no clear D. This CDR3 has 14 amino acids. Between the trimmed V and J ends, which lost 4 bases and 2 bases, there was a span of 11 bases. Germline CDR1 MNHEY, CDR2 SVGAGI. As DNA, the CDR3 is TGTGCCAGCAGTTCCCCGTTAGCCAACACTGAAGCTTTCTTT. Its protein is CASSSPLANTEAFF.

V gene TRBV4-1 combines with J gene TRBJ2-5; D uncertain. CDR3 length: 14 amino acids. Germline V gene data show CDR1 as MGHRA and CDR2 as YSYEKL. V shed 1 base and J shed 0 bases, with 6 bases lying between them. The CDR3 DNA sequence: TGCGCCAGCAGCCAAGTAATGGACCAAGAGACCCAGTACTTC. Amino acids: CASSQVMDQETQYF.

This chain links TRBV20-1 with TRBJ1-5, with 8 bases that match TRBD1. Germline V gives CDR1 DFQATT, CDR2 SNEGSKA (reference sequence). V gave up 3 bases and J gave up 0 bases; unmatched junction bases: 4. This CDR3 region has 15 residues. The CDR3 nucleotides read TGCAGTGCTAGCGGGACAGGCTATAGCAATCAGCCCCAGCATTTT. It yields the protein CSASGTGYSNQPQHF.

The rearrangement links TRBV3-1 to TRBJ2-6; D remains unclear. The CDR3 is made up of 15 amino acids. The V gene lost 4 bases and the J gene lost 4 bases, with 11 bases spanning the gap. Germline V CDR1 and CDR2: LGHDT, YNNKEL (reference sequence). The CDR3 sequence: CASSLTESGANVLTF. The CDR3 nucleotides are TGTGCCAGCAGCCTAACAGAATCAGGGGCCAACGTCCTGACTTTC. The full variable domain, completed using reference TRBV3-1 and TRBJ2-6, is DTAVSQTPKYLVTQMGNDKSIKCEQNLGHDTMYWYKQDSKKFLKIMFSYNNKELIINETVPNRFSPKSPDKAHLNLHINSLELGDSAVYFCASSLTESGANVLTFGAGSRLTVL.

The rearrangement links TRBV4-1 to TRBJ2-2; D is perhaps TRBD1 (6 bases). The germline V and J ends were trimmed by 3 bases and 5 bases, with 19 bases remaining between them. CDR1 and CDR2 from the germline V gene are MGHRA and YSYEKL. This CDR3 comprises 17 residues. CDR3 in DNA: TGCGCCAGCAGCCATTTAGACTGGACAGAAGGGACCGGGGAGCTGTTTTTT. Translated: CASSHLDWTEGTGELFF.

The CDR3 DNA is TGTGCCAGCAGCTTGGGCGTTTCAACAGGGGGTCGGGAGACCCAGTACTTC. It codes for CASSLGVSTGGRETQYF. This sequence joins TRBV7-8 and TRBJ2-5, with TRBD1 identical over 8 bases. The CDR3 contains 17 residues. Germline lookup yields CDR1 SGHVS and CDR2 FQNEAQ. With 3 bases clipped from V and 5 bases from J, the junction kept 14 bases outside the gene matches.

The V gene is TRBV27, the J gene TRBJ2-5, with TRBD2 matching over 10 bases. The V gene end was trimmed by 5 bases and the J gene end by 1 base; junction bases not matched to a gene: 4. This CDR3 has 15 residues. The V gene's germline CDR1 is MNHEY and CDR2 SMNVEV (reference sequence). In DNA, the CDR3 is TGTGCCAGCAGTCTGAGCGGGAGGGTCCAAGAGACCCAGTACTTC. This gives the protein CASSLSGRVQETQYF.

The table lists this clonotype with a few counts. The chain recombines TRBV29-1 with TRBJ2-3; no clear D. Germline-derived CDR1 and CDR2 are SQVTM and ANQGSEA. With 4 bases removed from V and 0 bases from J, the gap between germline ends came to 8 bases. The CDR3 covers 13 residues. The CDR3, as DNA: TGCAGCGTTGGGAAGGGTAGCACAGATACGCAGTATTTT. It encodes CSVGKGSTDTQYF.

The J gene is TRBJ2-7, the V gene TRBV20-1; a weak D match, TRBD2 (6 bases). V was clipped by 5 bases and J by 5 bases, with 19 bases between them. CDR1 and CDR2 (germline): DFQATT, SNEGSKA (reference sequence). The CDR3 is 14 amino acids. The CDR3 DNA is TGCAGTGCTTCCAGACGTCCGGGGGAAGACGAGCAGTACTTC. Translated: CSASRRPGEDEQYF.

This sequence joins TRBV15 and TRBJ2-2; D is uncertain. The CDR3 is 13 residues long. The V end was cut by 5 bases, the J end by 6 bases, with 10 bases between. The germline V gene has CDR1 LNHNV and CDR2 YYDKDF (reference sequence). CDR3 bases: TGTGCCACCAGCCAACGTTCAGCCGGGGAGCTGTTTTTT. Translating gives CATSQRSAGELFF.

The V gene is TRBV11-2, the J gene TRBJ1-1, with a tentative D call TRBD1 (5 bases). The V gene's germline CDR1 is SGHAT and CDR2 FQNNGV. The length of the CDR3 is 13 residues. Trimming shortened V by 5 bases and J by 10 bases, and 17 bases separated the two germline ends. CDR3 DNA sequence: TGTGCCAGCAGCCCTGTGATGGGGAGGGGAGCTTTCTTT. Amino acid sequence: CASSPVMGRGAFF.

This clonotype occurred a few times. The V gene is TRBV25-1, the J gene TRBJ2-3; TRBD2 matches 10 bases. The CDR3 totals 17 residues. V shed 1 base and J 2 bases; nucleotides not matched to a gene: 6. CDR1 is MGHDK and CDR2 is SYGVNS in the germline V gene. The CDR3 here is CASSEFILAGVTDTQYF. CDR3 bases: TGTGCCAGCAGTGAATTTATTCTAGCGGGAGTCACAGATACGCAGTATTTT.